This section outlines one T cell receptor beta chain sequence together with its context. Antigen: not known. Individual TCR cDNA molecules each bore their own unique molecular identifier. TCRdb re-analysed the 5' RACE reads in MiXCR, keeping a single row per CDR3 protein. The repertoire has 35,000 to 45,000 distinct CDR3 sequences, 5.2% of them found once; the top ten carry around 25%. This sample is part of a study of spatial heterogeneity in lung cancer. Study at large: Mean representation of each unique TCR and UMI combination in the raw reads exceeded ten occurrences. Study-level results: Ubiquitous expanded tumor TCRs were seen in blood more at resection than at follow-up.

The time point: sample taken at primary tumor resection. The sequenced material consisted of unsorted whole RNA from tumor, nontumor lung or frozen PBMC. Untreated early-stage non-small cell lung cancer patients, approximately 76 in total, were the donors. This CDR3 has 13 amino acids. J was trimmed by 5 bases and V by 7 bases; bases with no gene match: 7. CDR1 and CDR2 (germline): MNHEY, SMNVEV (reference sequence). This rearrangement joins TRBV27 to TRBJ1-1; 7 bases align to TRBD1. Sample: PBMCs, taken at surgery. The sequence was collected from a female donor with early-stage non-small cell lung cancer. Here the CDR3 reads CASTRQGGTEAFF. CDR3 sequence (DNA): TGTGCCAGCACCCGACAGGGAGGAACTGAAGCTTTCTTT.